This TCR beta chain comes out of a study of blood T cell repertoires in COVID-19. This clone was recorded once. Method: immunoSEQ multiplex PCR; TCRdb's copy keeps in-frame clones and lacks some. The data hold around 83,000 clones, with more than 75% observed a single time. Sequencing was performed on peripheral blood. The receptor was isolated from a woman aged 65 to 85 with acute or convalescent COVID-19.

CDR3 DNA sequence: TGTGCCAGTACCATCCACCGGGAGACAGGGGGCCCAATCGGGAGTCAGCCCCAGCATTTT. It translates to CASTIHRETGGPIGSQPQHF. The V call is TRBV19, the J call TRBJ1-5; 10 bases map to TRBD1. This CDR3 spans 20 amino acids. The J segment lost 6 bases and the V segment lost 7 bases, leaving 24 bases of the junction unmatched. The germline V gene has CDR1 LNHDA and CDR2 SQIVND (reference sequence).